This T cell receptor beta chain was sequenced for a study of neurological immune-mediated disorders. Study-wide findings and caveats: Multiple sclerosis was found to have the least TCR clonal expansion, below healthy controls, and HTLV-1-associated myelopathy the most.

The CDR3 covers 13 residues. Trimming pared 0 bases from V and 3 bases from J, leaving 6 bases between. CDR1 and CDR2 from the germline V gene are SGHRS and YFSETQ. Individuals who volunteered at a blood bank located in Maryland, USA, made up the group of healthy controls. This clonotype has a count of ten or more. Its antigen remains unidentified. It was by 5'RACE with 10-nucleotide random UMIs that the cDNA was made. TCRdb re-derived calls from the 5' RACE reads in MiXCR, one entry per CDR3 protein. Of some 31,000 distinct CDR3 sequences listed, approximately 4.2% were seen once; the top ten hold 20% to 25%.

The chain has TRBV5-1 and TRBJ1-2; unclear D gene. The material sequenced was PBMCs. The sequence was obtained from a man aged 18 to 35 in good health. The DNA for the CDR3 is TGCGCCAGCAGCTTGGACCCAGACTATGGCTACACCTTC. Amino acid sequence: CASSLDPDYGYTF.